This TCR beta chain was sequenced in a study of T cell responses to AZD1222 COVID-19 vaccine. General study points: Targeting of unmutated variant regions was reportedly seen in nearly half of spike-specific TCRs. Clonal diversity may have been underestimated in mostly white British donors.

Details on this clone: Antigen: not known.

Some clones are missing from TCRdb's copy, which holds only in-frame ones; the method was immunoSEQ multiplex PCR. The sample carries about 150,000 clones, 85% to 90% recorded once. CDR3 size: 16 residues. Germline CDR1 LNHNV, CDR2 YYDKDF (reference sequence). V lost 3 bases to trimming and J lost 5 bases; unmatched junction nucleotides: 5. This sequence joins TRBV15 and TRBJ1-5; 12 positions match TRBD1. The sequencing used peripheral blood, collected on day 0 of AZD1222 vaccination. The source is an adult in good health. Here the CDR3 reads CATSRRDRGQDQPQHF. CDR3 sequence (DNA): TGTGCCACCAGCAGGCGGGACAGGGGGCAGGATCAGCCCCAGCATTTT.